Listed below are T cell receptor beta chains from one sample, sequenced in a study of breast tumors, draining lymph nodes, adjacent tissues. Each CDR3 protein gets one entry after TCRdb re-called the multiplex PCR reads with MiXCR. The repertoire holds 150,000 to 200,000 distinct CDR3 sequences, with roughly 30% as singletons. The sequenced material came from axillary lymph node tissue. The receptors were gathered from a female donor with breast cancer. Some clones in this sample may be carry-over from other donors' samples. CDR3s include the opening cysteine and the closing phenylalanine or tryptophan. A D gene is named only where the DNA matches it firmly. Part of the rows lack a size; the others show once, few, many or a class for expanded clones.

CASSRQGAGNQPQHF | TGTGCCAGCAGCAGACAGGGGGCTGGGAATCAGCCCCAGCATTTT | TRBV6-2/TRBV6-3 | . | TRBD1 | TRBJ1-5
CASSLAQGYEQYF | TGTGCCAGCAGCTTAGCACAGGGCTACGAGCAGTACTTC | TRBV7-3 | many | . | TRBJ2-7
CACPDRVTGELFF | TGTGCCTGCCCTGATCGGGTCACCGGGGAGCTGTTTTTT | TRBV2 | many | . | TRBJ2-2
CASSSPGEGGGTLYEQYF | TGTGCCAGCAGTTCCCCCGGTGAAGGGGGTGGGACGCTATACGAGCAGTACTTC | TRBV12-3/TRBV12-4 | many | . | TRBJ2-7
CASAFGGAYNEQFF | TGTGCTAGTGCTTTTGGGGGGGCCTACAATGAGCAGTTCTTC | TRBV12-5 | many | TRBD2 | TRBJ2-1
CSATRQGQAFF | TGCAGTGCGACTAGACAGGGCCAAGCTTTCTTT | TRBV20-1 | . | TRBD1 | TRBJ1-1
CSVEIARDGYTF | TGCAGCGTTGAGATCGCAAGGGATGGCTACACCTTC | TRBV29-1 | many | . | TRBJ1-2
CASQGGARVPHSYNEQFF | TGTGCCAGCCAAGGTGGGGCCAGGGTCCCCCATTCCTACAATGAGCAGTTCTTC | TRBV28 | . | . | TRBJ2-1
CASTRLRSYGYTF | TGTGCCAGCACCAGATTAAGGAGCTATGGCTACACCTTC | TRBV12-3/TRBV12-4 | many | . | TRBJ1-2
CASSFNGGWEGEKLFF | TGCGCCAGCAGCTTTAATGGCGGGTGGGAAGGCGAAAAACTGTTTTTT | TRBV5-1 | . | . | TRBJ1-4
CASSPRDRGPYGYTF | TGTGCCAGTAGTCCCCGGGACAGGGGGCCCTATGGCTACACCTTC | TRBV19 | many | TRBD1 | TRBJ1-2
CASSLGSGEKLFF | TGTGCCAGCAGCTTAGGGTCTGGCGAAAAACTGTTTTTT | TRBV5-6 | many | . | TRBJ1-4
CASSIDRTYEQYF | TGTGCCAGTAGTATAGACCGTACCTACGAGCAGTACTTC | TRBV19 | . | . | TRBJ2-7
CASSLEPRPGGSGELFF | TGTGCCAGCAGCTTAGAACCCCGGCCAGGAGGGTCCGGGGAGCTGTTTTTT | TRBV11-2 | many | . | TRBJ2-2
CASRPDRRLYGYTF | TGTGCCAGTAGACCCGACAGGCGCCTTTATGGCTACACCTTC | TRBV19 | many | . | TRBJ1-2
CASRGTSGYNEQFF | TGTGCCAGCAGAGGGACTAGCGGCTACAATGAGCAGTTCTTC | TRBV7-8 | many | TRBD2 | TRBJ2-1
CASSPGTSGSWETQYF | TGTGCCAGCAGCCCTGGGACTAGCGGGAGCTGGGAGACCCAGTACTTC | TRBV7-8 | . | TRBD2 | TRBJ2-5
CASSLVRGGASETQYF | TGTGCTAGCAGCTTAGTTCGCGGGGGGGCTTCAGAGACCCAGTACTTC | TRBV7-7 | once | TRBD2 | TRBJ2-5
CAGSPRPRTENEELFF | TGTGCCGGCAGCCCTAGGCCCCGGACAGAGAATGAAGAACTGTTTTTT | TRBV11-3 | . | . | TRBJ1-4
CASSYGLAYNEQFF | TGTGCCAGCAGCTACGGACTAGCTTACAATGAGCAGTTCTTC | TRBV11-3 | many | TRBD2 | TRBJ2-1
CSMITEGIKQFF | TGCAGCATGATAACGGAGGGCATTAAACAGTTCTTC | TRBV29-1 | many | . | TRBJ2-1
CASSQYPRRGLAGEETQYF | TGCGCCAGCAGCCAATACCCAAGGCGGGGACTAGCGGGAGAAGAGACCCAGTACTTC | TRBV4-1 | many | TRBD2 | TRBJ2-5
CASSPLNPQETQYF | TGTGCCAGCAGTCCCCTGAACCCACAAGAGACCCAGTACTTC | TRBV27 | . | . | TRBJ2-5
CSTVAGEGEKLFF | TGCAGTACTGTAGCGGGAGAGGGGGAAAAACTGTTTTTT | TRBV20-1 | once | . | TRBJ1-4
CASSLQGIKEKLFF | TGTGCCAGCAGCTTACAGGGGATTAAAGAAAAACTGTTTTTT | TRBV7-6 | many | . | TRBJ1-4
CSVEIAGKVNQPQHF | TGCAGCGTTGAAATAGCAGGGAAGGTCAATCAGCCCCAGCATTTT | TRBV29-1 | . | . | TRBJ1-5
CSARDRSKLQETQYF | TGCAGTGCTAGAGATCGGTCTAAGCTCCAAGAGACCCAGTACTTC | TRBV20-1 | medium-sized | . | TRBJ2-5
CASSVESGRMYF | TGTGCCAGCAGCGTAGAGTCGGGGAGAATGTACTTC | TRBV9 | . | . | TRBJ2-5
CSASTSGGALTNEKLFF | TGCAGTGCTAGCACCAGCGGGGGGGCCTTAACTAATGAAAAACTGTTTTTT | TRBV20-1 | . | . | TRBJ1-4
CASSPRTGNISYNSPLHF | TGTGCCAGCAGTCCCCGGACAGGGAATATCTCCTATAATTCACCCCTCCACTTT | TRBV27 | many | TRBD1 | TRBJ1-6
CASSHRGPANYGYTF | TGTGCCAGCAGTCATCGGGGGCCAGCTAACTATGGCTACACCTTC | TRBV6-2/TRBV6-3 | once | . | TRBJ1-2
CASSLGEAVYWPQHF | TGTGCCAGCAGCTTAGGTGAGGCAGTTTATTGGCCCCAGCATTTT | TRBV7-8 | many | . | TRBJ1-5
CAISATVGGQDTQYF | TGTGCCATCTCGGCGACCGTCGGGGGACAAGATACGCAGTATTTT | TRBV10-3 | many | . | TRBJ2-3
CSARDLDRGPLQETQYF | TGCAGTGCTAGAGATCTGGACAGGGGGCCTCTACAAGAGACCCAGTACTTC | TRBV20-1 | many | TRBD1 | TRBJ2-5
CASRPDARGELFF | TGTGCCAGCAGACCTGACGCACGCGGGGAGCTGTTTTTT | TRBV4-2 | many | . | TRBJ2-2